Following are 27 T cell receptor beta chains from one sample sequenced in a study of cytomegalovirus exposure and HLA in healthy donors. The PCR contained 60 Vbeta and 13 Jbeta primers. The repertoire was sequenced with immunoSEQ multiplex PCR; TCRdb's copy has only in-frame clones and lacks some. The sample lists about 130,000 clones, around 82% seen once, with approximately 1.2% in the top ten. Material for sequencing was PBMCs. These receptors all come from a female donor in good health and CMV-seronegative.

This CDR3 is CASKGVDVYEQYF. In DNA, the CDR3 is TGTGCCAGCAAAGGAGTAGACGTCTACGAGCAGTACTTC. The genes are TRBV27 and TRBJ2-7, with unresolved D. The CDR3 totals 13 residues. Germline values: CDR1 MNHEY, CDR2 SMNVEV (reference sequence). The ends were cut back, 7 bases at V and 3 bases at J, with 13 bases in the middle.

This chain connects TRBV7-2 to TRBJ2-7; D not resolved. This CDR3 comprises 11 residues. Germline lookup yields CDR1 SGHTA and CDR2 FQGNSA. The V and J ends lost 5 bases and 2 bases respectively, with 4 bases between them. CDR3 region: CASSQAYEQYF. The CDR3 nucleotides are TGTGCCAGCAGCCAGGCCTACGAGCAGTACTTC.

The chain couples TRBV11-1 to TRBJ1-1; TRBD1 matches at 9 bases. V shed 7 bases and J 6 bases; nucleotides not matched to a gene: 9. The V gene's germline CDR1 is SGHAT and CDR2 FQDESV (reference sequence). CDR3 length: 14 residues. Written as DNA, the CDR3 is TGTGCCAGCAAGCCCCGGGACAGGGCCGCTGAAGCTTTCTTT. Translation: CASKPRDRAAEAFF.

This sequence joins TRBV27 and TRBJ2-1; 13 bases agree with TRBD2. J gave up 7 bases and V 3 bases, and 6 bases lay outside the gene matches. The CDR3 runs to 16 residues. The germline gives CDR1 MNHEY, CDR2 SMNVEV (reference sequence). The CDR3, as DNA: TGTGCCAGCAGTTTTATAGGACTAGCGGGAGTGAATGAGCAGTTCTTC. Translated: CASSFIGLAGVNEQFF.

The rearrangement joins TRBV14 to TRBJ2-7; D may be TRBD1 (6 bases). CDR3 length equals 14 residues. Germline V gene data show CDR1 as SGHDN and CDR2 as FVKESK. V lost 4 bases and J 3 bases, leaving 13 bases between the germline ends. The CDR3 bases are TGTGCCAGCAGCCGCCAACAGGGCCACTACGAGCAGTACTTC. Protein: CASSRQQGHYEQYF.

V and J are TRBV7-8 and TRBJ1-4; D remains ambiguous. The CDR3 has 16 amino acids. V lost 2 bases and J 3 bases, leaving 13 bases between the germline ends. The germline CDR1 and CDR2 sequences are SGHVS and FQNEAQ. The CDR3 nucleotides read TGTGCCAGCAGCTTACAACGACGGGGAGCTAATGAAAAACTGTTTTTT. It is translated as CASSLQRRGANEKLFF.

This clone was counted between two and nine times. The chain couples TRBV7-2 to TRBJ2-1; 8 nucleotides line up with TRBD2. Trimming removed 8 bases from V and 0 bases from J; junction bases left unmatched: 9. The CDR3 spans 16 residues. Germline CDR1 is SGHTA and CDR2 is FQGNSA. In DNA form, the CDR3 reads TGTGCCAGCCGTTCACGGGGGGGAAGCTCCTACAATGAGCAGTTCTTC. This gives the protein CASRSRGGSSYNEQFF.

The chain joins TRBV15 to TRBJ1-3; D gene unclear. V was pared by 3 bases and J by 2 bases, with 5 bases between. Germline loops: CDR1 LNHNV, CDR2 YYDKDF (reference sequence). The CDR3 consists of 13 residues. The DNA for the CDR3 is TGTGCCACCAGCAGGAGTGCTGGAAACACCATATATTTT. Translation gives CATSRSAGNTIYF. The full variable domain, rest sourced from reference TRBV15 and TRBJ1-3, is DAMVIQNPRYQVTQFGKPVTLSCSQTLNHNVMYWYQQKSSQAPKLLFHYYDKDFNNEADTPDNFQSRRPNTSFCFLDIRSPGLGDTAMYLCATSRSAGNTIYFGEGSWLTVV.

This chain connects TRBV5-1 to TRBJ2-3, with a tentative D call TRBD1 (6 bases). Trimming cost V 0 bases and J 0 bases, with 14 bases left between them. This CDR3 comprises 17 residues. The germline gives CDR1 SGHRS, CDR2 YFSETQ. DNA for the CDR3: TGCGCCAGCAGCTTGGGAAACAGGGTTTGGAGCACAGATACGCAGTATTTT. Translation gives CASSLGNRVWSTDTQYF.

The gene calls are TRBV19 and TRBJ2-7, with TRBD2 identical over 8 bases. The CDR3 contains 16 residues. The V gene's germline CDR1 is LNHDA and CDR2 SQIVND (reference sequence). J gave up 6 bases and V 1 base, and 11 bases lay outside the gene matches. Written as DNA, the CDR3 is TGTGCCAGTAGTATAGCCAGGACTAGCAGTTTCGGCGAGCAGTACTTC. This codes for CASSIARTSSFGEQYF.

Only a few counts were recorded for this clone. The rearrangement uses TRBV5-1 and TRBJ1-3, with 8 bases fitting TRBD1. Losses at the gene ends were 4 bases for V and 5 bases for J; bases not matched to a gene: 5. This CDR3 spans 14 amino acids. Per the germline V gene, CDR1 is SGHRS and CDR2 is YFSETQ. The CDR3 is CASSPRGRRNTIYF. DNA of the CDR3: TGCGCCAGCAGCCCCAGGGGGCGCCGAAACACCATATATTTT.

This clone was observed a handful of times. The genes are TRBV28 and TRBJ1-5; D is unresolved. The CDR3 runs 16 residues. Deletions cut 1 base from V and 0 bases from J, with 10 bases between. Germline CDR1 and CDR2: MDHEN and SYDVKM. The CDR3 region has the DNA TGTGCCAGCAGTTTATCAGCATACTATAGCAATCAGCCCCAGCATTTT. It is translated as CASSLSAYYSNQPQHF.

This clone has more than one count but fewer than ten. The chain joins TRBV5-5 to TRBJ2-4; 10 bases fit TRBD1. Germline V CDR1 and CDR2: SGHKS, YYEKEE (reference sequence). The CDR3 runs to 14 residues. The trim removed 4 bases at V and 7 bases at J, leaving 5 bases unmatched. The CDR3 coding sequence is TGTGCCAGCAGCCAACCGGGACAGGGGAACATTCAGTACTTC. Translated, it gives CASSQPGQGNIQYF.

The genes are TRBV11-2 and TRBJ1-6, with a weak D call TRBD1 (6 bases). V dropped 5 bases and J dropped 9 bases, with 17 bases sitting between them. This CDR3 comprises 15 residues. CDR1 SGHAT and CDR2 FQNNGV come from the germline V gene. CDR3 nucleotides: TGTGCCAGCAGCGAAACCAGGGGTATGGGTTCACCCCTCCACTTT. Its translation: CASSETRGMGSPLHF.

This sequence joins TRBV7-9 and TRBJ1-2; no reliable D call. Germline loops: CDR1 SEHNR, CDR2 FQNEAQ (reference sequence). Trimming left V 5 bases short and J 9 bases short, with 13 bases between. The CDR3 is made up of 12 amino acids. This CDR3 reads CASSPPGGRYTF. The CDR3 DNA is TGTGCCAGCAGCCCCCCGGGCGGGCGCTACACCTTC. Full variable domain (outside the CDR3, taken from reference TRBV7-9 and TRBJ1-2): DTGVSQNPRHKITKRGQNVTFRCDPISEHNRLYWYRQTLGQGPEFLTYFQNEAQLEKSRLLSDRFSAERPKGSFSTLEIQRTEQGDSAMYLCASSPPGGRYTFGSGTRLTVV.

The chain couples TRBV7-3 to TRBJ2-1; no firm D call. V was shortened by 5 bases and J by 15 bases, with 14 bases between the two germline ends. Germline V gives CDR1 SGHTA, CDR2 FQGTGA. The CDR3 totals 11 residues. CDR3 sequence reads: CASSHERAAFF. The CDR3 nucleotides read TGTGCCAGCAGCCACGAAAGAGCCGCGTTCTTC. The whole variable domain, filled in from reference TRBV7-3 and TRBJ2-1, reads GAGVSQTPSNKVTEKGKYVELRCDPISGHTALYWYRQSLGQGPEFLIYFQGTGAADDSGLPNDRFFAVRPEGSVSTLKIQRTERGDSAVYLCASSHERAAFFGPGTRLTVL.

The DNA of the CDR3 is TGTGCCAGCAGCGTAGGTGGGACAGGGGGTGAAAAACTGTTTTTT. It encodes CASSVGGTGGEKLFF. The chain is built from TRBV9 and TRBJ1-4; 11 bases fit TRBD1. After removal of 0 bases from V and 7 bases from J, the junction contained 2 bases not matched to a gene. Germline V CDR1 and CDR2: SGDLS, YYNGEE. This CDR3 is built from 15 residues.

The chain couples TRBV5-1 to TRBJ1-1; 12 nucleotides match TRBD1. V lost 3 bases and J lost 5; bases outside the gene matches: 8. This CDR3 region has 16 residues. Germline V gene sequence: CDR1 SGHRS, CDR2 YFSETQ. CDR3: CASSSGTGGSWTEAFF. The CDR3 DNA reads TGCGCCAGCAGCTCGGGGACAGGGGGCAGTTGGACTGAAGCTTTCTTT.

V and J are TRBV28 and TRBJ2-7; 8 positions agree with TRBD1. The germline V gene encodes CDR1 MDHEN and CDR2 SYDVKM. With V trimmed by 3 bases and J by 2 bases, 6 bases remained unmatched. The CDR3 runs to 15 residues. The CDR3 DNA sequence: TGTGCCAGCAGTTTCGGTCAGGGGGCCACCTACGAGCAGTACTTC. Translating it yields CASSFGQGATYEQYF.

With respect to this clone: At one of its ends the junction is not consistent with the germline gene, which may arise from a read error. This chain uses TRBV18 with TRBJ2-2, with 10 bases identical to TRBD1. The length of the CDR3 is 16 residues. Per the germline V gene, CDR1 is KGHSH and CDR2 is LQKENI. The CDR3 nucleotides read TGTGCCAGCTCCCCACAGACAGGGGGCTACACCGGGGAGCTGTTTTTT. Encoded protein: CASSPQTGGYTGELFF.

This chain connects TRBV19 to TRBJ1-4; the D gene is possibly TRBD1 (6 bases). The CDR3 length is 15 residues. Germline V gene sequence: CDR1 LNHDA, CDR2 SQIVND (reference sequence). V was clipped by 4 bases and J by 1 base, with 10 bases between them. CDR3 in amino acids: CASSKNRVTNEKLFF. CDR3 in DNA: TGTGCCAGTAGTAAAAACAGGGTAACTAATGAAAAACTGTTTTTT.

The chain uses TRBV19 and TRBJ1-1; D unclear. V lost 9 bases and J lost 9, with 20 bases in between. Germline values: CDR1 LNHDA, CDR2 SQIVND (reference sequence). The CDR3 loop spans 13 amino acids. The CDR3 region is CASTDGYREKAFF. The CDR3 bases are TGTGCCAGCACGGACGGATACCGGGAGAAAGCTTTCTTT.

In its sample, this clone was seen once. The chain is built from TRBV7-9 and TRBJ2-7; D might be TRBD1 (5 bases). V was cut by 5 bases and J by 0 bases, with 14 bases left in between. Looked up from germline, CDR1 is SEHNR and CDR2 is FQNEAQ (reference sequence). The CDR3 consists of 15 residues. CDR3 DNA sequence: TGTGCCAGCAGCACATCAGGGCCCCTCTCCTACGAGCAGTACTTC. Amino acid sequence: CASSTSGPLSYEQYF.

V and J are TRBV28 and TRBJ1-2, with TRBD1 matching over 10 bases. The germline gives CDR1 MDHEN, CDR2 SYDVKM. V lost 8 bases, J lost 8 bases, and 8 bases stayed unmatched. This CDR3 has 13 amino acids. The DNA for the CDR3 is TGTGCCAGCGAGACAGGGGGCGCCAGGGGCTACACCTTC. Encoded protein: CASETGGARGYTF.

The V and J genes are TRBV11-1 and TRBJ1-1; 9 nucleotides align to TRBD1. This CDR3 has 13 residues. Germline CDR1 reads SGHAT; CDR2 reads FQDESV (reference sequence). With 5 bases clipped from V and 4 bases from J, the junction kept 2 bases outside the gene matches. CDR3: CASSLTGGTEAFF. CDR3 nucleotides: TGTGCCAGCAGCCTGACAGGGGGCACTGAAGCTTTCTTT. Complete variable domain (other parts from reference TRBV11-1 and TRBJ1-1): EAEVAQSPRYKITEKSQAVAFWCDPISGHATLYWYRQILGQGPELLVQFQDESVVDDSQLPKDRFSAERLKGVDSTLKIQPAELGDSAMYLCASSLTGGTEAFFGQGTRLTVV.

The gene calls are TRBV2 and TRBJ1-5; a possible D gene is TRBD1 (6 bases). V lost 5 bases to trimming and J lost 0 bases, with 14 bases between them. The CDR3 consists of 16 residues. Germline CDR1 reads SNHLY; CDR2 reads FYNNEI. The CDR3 bases are TGTGCCAGCAGTCTGGGGAGGGGGTATAGCAATCAGCCCCAGCATTTT. Its translation: CASSLGRGYSNQPQHF.

This rearrangement joins TRBV19 to TRBJ2-3; D remains unclear. CDR3 length: 14 residues. The germline V gene has CDR1 LNHDA and CDR2 SQIVND (reference sequence). Trimming took 5 bases from V and 4 from J, leaving 13 bases between them. CDR3 loop: CASSLTLGADTQYF. As DNA, the CDR3 is TGTGCCAGTAGTCTAACCTTGGGCGCAGATACGCAGTATTTT.